Shown below are 30 T cell receptor beta chains from a single sample sequenced in a study of cytomegalovirus exposure and HLA in healthy donors. The study ran its PCR with 60 Vbeta and 13 Jbeta primers. Clones were read by immunoSEQ multiplex PCR, and TCRdb kept only the in-frame ones, dropping some. This sample carries some 130,000 clones, with about 1.5% going to the ten biggest clones. Sequenced material: PBMCs. The receptors come from a woman in her thirties or forties in good health and CMV-seropositive.

The chain employs TRBV6-6 and TRBJ1-4, with TRBD1 matching over 10 bases. This CDR3 has 15 residues. V shed 2 bases, J shed 5 bases, and the junction held 2 bases outside the gene matches. Germline V gives CDR1 MNHNY, CDR2 SVGAGI (reference sequence). CDR3 sequence: CASSYRGQGNEKLFF. As DNA, the CDR3 is TGTGCCAGCAGTTACCGGGGACAGGGGAATGAAAAACTGTTTTTT.

The genes are TRBV30 and TRBJ1-4; 9 nucleotides align to TRBD1. Germline assignment: CDR1 GTSNPN and CDR2 SVGIG (reference sequence). V gave up 1 base and J gave up 7 bases; unmatched junction bases: 4. The CDR3 spans 14 residues. Here the CDR3 DNA reads TGTGCCTGGAGTGAGACAGGGGGAATTGAAAAACTGTTTTTT. It codes for CAWSETGGIEKLFF.

The chain recombines TRBV19 with TRBJ2-3, with 7 bases matching TRBD2. With V trimmed by 3 bases and J by 2 bases, 8 bases remained unmatched. Germline-derived CDR1 and CDR2 are LNHDA and SQIVND (reference sequence). CDR3 length: 16 residues. This CDR3 reads CASSIFGGSPTDTQYF. CDR3 nucleotides: TGTGCCAGTAGTATTTTCGGCGGGAGCCCCACAGATACGCAGTATTTT. Drawing the rest from reference TRBV19 and TRBJ2-3, the complete variable domain is DGGITQSPKYLFRKEGQNVTLSCEQNLNHDAMYWYRQDPGQGLRLIYYSQIVNDFQKGDIAEGYSVSREKKESFPLTVTSAQKNPTAFYLCASSIFGGSPTDTQYFGPGTRLTVL.

CDR3 amino acids: CAWGARATDTQYF. The CDR3, as DNA: TGTGCCTGGGGGGCCAGGGCCACAGATACGCAGTATTTT. This rearrangement joins TRBV30 to TRBJ2-3; a weak D match, TRBD1 (5 bases). This CDR3 has 13 residues. V was trimmed by 5 bases and J by 2 bases, leaving 11 bases between them. The germline V gene has CDR1 GTSNPN and CDR2 SVGIG (reference sequence).

The chain has TRBV7-3 and TRBJ2-1; perhaps TRBD2 as D (7 bases). The CDR3 is made up of 19 amino acids. Looked up from germline, CDR1 is SGHTA and CDR2 is FQGTGA. V gave up 5 bases and J gave up 0 bases, with 23 bases separating them. CDR3 sequence (DNA): TGTGCCAGCAGCCCCCGGGGGGCAATAGCCCCCTTCTCCTACAATGAGCAGTTCTTC. Translating it yields CASSPRGAIAPFSYNEQFF.

V gene TRBV7-2 combines with J gene TRBJ2-3; 7 nucleotides align to TRBD2. V trimming: 2 bases; J trimming: 6 bases; junction bases outside the gene matches: 2. This CDR3 contains 13 residues. Germline assignment: CDR1 SGHTA and CDR2 FQGNSA. CDR3 sequence: CASSLWGGDTQYF. The CDR3 nucleotides are TGTGCCAGCAGCTTATGGGGGGGGGATACGCAGTATTTT.

As to this clone: A junction boundary mismatches the germline segment, possibly from a read error. The chain is built from TRBV15 and TRBJ2-3, with TRBD2 matching 8 bases. Per germline, CDR1 LNHNV and CDR2 YYDKDF (reference sequence). CDR3 size: 16 residues. The DNA of the CDR3 is TGTGCCACCAGCAGAGTTTATAGCGGGACCGGCAGATACGCAGTATTT. It encodes CATSRVYSGTGRYAVF.

The V gene is TRBV5-6, the J gene TRBJ2-2; 8 bases match TRBD1. V trimming: 2 bases; J trimming: 2 bases; junction bases outside the gene matches: 8. Germline V gene sequence: CDR1 SGHDT, CDR2 YYEEEE. This CDR3 region has 17 residues. The CDR3 bases are TGTGCCAGCAGCTTTGGCAGGGGGCGGGTTAACACCGGGGAGCTGTTTTTT. Translated, it gives CASSFGRGRVNTGELFF.

The V gene is TRBV27, the J gene TRBJ2-7; D is ambiguous. CDR1 and CDR2 from the germline V gene are MNHEY and SMNVEV (reference sequence). The CDR3 extends over 14 amino acids. V lost 2 bases, J lost 0 bases, and 8 bases lay in between. The CDR3 is CASSLLESSYEQYF. In nucleotides, the CDR3 is TGTGCCAGCAGTTTACTCGAGAGCTCCTACGAGCAGTACTTC.

The V gene is TRBV11-2, the J gene TRBJ2-5, with TRBD2 matching over 12 bases. CDR3 length equals 16 residues. Germline CDR1 is SGHAT and CDR2 is FQNNGV. J was trimmed by 5 bases and V by 5 bases; bases with no gene match: 9. Written as DNA, the CDR3 is TGTGCCAGCAGCCGGAGACTAGCGGGAGCTCGGGAGACCCAGTACTTC. Protein: CASSRRLAGARETQYF.

The J gene is TRBJ2-1, the V gene TRBV18; 8 nucleotides align to TRBD2. The CDR3 length is 15 residues. V was pared by 6 bases and J by 9 bases, with 13 bases of the junction left unmatched. The V gene's germline CDR1 is KGHSH and CDR2 LQKENI. The CDR3 is CASSIFPGLEAEQFF. CDR3 nucleotides: TGTGCCAGCTCTATCTTTCCGGGACTAGAAGCTGAGCAGTTCTTC. The entire variable domain, with the rest obtained from reference TRBV18 and TRBJ2-1, is as follows: NAGVMQNPRHLVRRRGQEARLRCSPMKGHSHVYWYRQLPEEGLKFMVYLQKENIIDESGMPKERFSAEFPKEGPSILRIQQVVRGDSAAYFCASSIFPGLEAEQFFGPGTRLTVL.

The chain carries TRBV28 and TRBJ2-7, with 7 positions matching TRBD2. From germline, CDR1 is MDHEN and CDR2 SYDVKM. V lost 5 bases and J lost 1; bases outside the gene matches: 8. This CDR3 has 15 amino acids. Here the CDR3 reads CASSVASGLSYEQYF. CDR3 nucleotides: TGTGCCAGCAGTGTTGCTAGCGGCCTGTCCTACGAGCAGTACTTC.

This chain links TRBV30 with TRBJ2-5; D remains unclear. The CDR3 length is 13 residues. Trimming took 0 bases from V and 1 from J, leaving 6 bases between them. CDR1 GTSNPN and CDR2 SVGIG come from the germline V gene (reference sequence). The DNA of the CDR3 is TGTGCCTGGAGTGTACTCTTCCAAGAGACCCAGTACTTC. This gives the protein CAWSVLFQETQYF.

The V call is TRBV2, the J call TRBJ1-6, with 9 bases fitting TRBD1. V shed 7 bases and J 9 bases; nucleotides not matched to a gene: 7. In germline, CDR1 is SNHLY, CDR2 FYNNEI. The CDR3 runs 14 residues. Written as DNA, the CDR3 is TGTGCCAGCAACACAGGGGGCCTGGGTTCACCCCTCCACTTT. This gives the protein CASNTGGLGSPLHF.

The genes are TRBV21-1 and TRBJ2-7; TRBD1 is the table's D call and was not checked against the DNA. TRBV21-1 is listed as a pseudogene. The length of the CDR3 is 16 residues. The CDR3 DNA follows: TGTGCCAGCAGCGCCTGGACAGGGGGCGTTTTTGACGAGCAGTACTTC. Amino acid sequence: CASSAWTGGVFDEQYF.

The chain is built from TRBV19 and TRBJ2-2; the D is unclear. This CDR3 spans 14 amino acids. V lost 5 bases and J lost 1, with 8 bases in between. CDR1 is LNHDA, CDR2 SQIVND, per germline (reference sequence). For the CDR3, the DNA is TGTGCCAGTAGTGGTCCCGGGAACACCGGGGAGCTGTTTTTT. It translates to CASSGPGNTGELFF.

This sequence joins TRBV27 and TRBJ1-5; 7 nucleotides line up with TRBD1. CDR3 length: 16 amino acids. Germline CDR1 reads MNHEY; CDR2 reads SMNVEV (reference sequence). The junction had 11 bases not matched to a gene; V was cut back by 5 bases and J by 4 bases. In DNA form, the CDR3 reads TGTGCCAGCAGTCACAACTGGGACAGCGGGAATCAGCCCCAGCATTTT. Protein: CASSHNWDSGNQPQHF.

The chain combines TRBV19 with TRBJ1-1; TRBD1 might be the D (6 bases). Germline lookup yields CDR1 LNHDA and CDR2 SQIVND (reference sequence). Between the trimmed V and J ends, which lost 5 bases and 6 bases, there was a span of 13 bases. The CDR3 length is 13 residues. The CDR3 loop is CASSALQGPEAFF. In DNA, the CDR3 is TGTGCCAGTAGTGCGTTACAGGGCCCTGAAGCTTTCTTT.

The V and J genes are TRBV11-2 and TRBJ1-2; the D gene is possibly TRBD1 (6 bases). V lost 4 bases and J lost 2, with 11 bases in between. CDR3 length: 14 amino acids. Looked up from germline, CDR1 is SGHAT and CDR2 is FQNNGV. CDR3 protein: CASSSGHINYGYTF. CDR3 bases: TGTGCCAGCAGCTCGGGACATATCAACTATGGCTACACCTTC.

This sequence joins TRBV5-1 and TRBJ2-7, with 10 bases matching TRBD2. The CDR3 extends over 17 amino acids. The germline gives CDR1 SGHRS, CDR2 YFSETQ. V was clipped by 2 bases and J by 1 base; unmatched bases: 9. DNA for the CDR3: TGCGCCAGCAGCTTATCTAGCGGGAGCCGCGATTCCTACGAGCAGTACTTC. Its protein is CASSLSSGSRDSYEQYF.

The CDR3 region is CASSTGQGNEKLFF. Here the CDR3 DNA reads TGCGCCAGCAGCACGGGACAGGGGAATGAAAAACTGTTTTTT. The rearrangement uses TRBV5-1 and TRBJ1-4, with 10 bases aligning to TRBD1. CDR3 length: 14 residues. J was trimmed by 5 bases and V by 4 bases; bases with no gene match: 2. Per the germline V gene, CDR1 is SGHRS and CDR2 is YFSETQ.

The gene calls are TRBV7-2 and TRBJ2-6; TRBD1 matches at 7 bases. The germline V gene has CDR1 SGHTA and CDR2 FQGNSA. The CDR3 contains 18 residues. The V gene end was trimmed by 2 bases and the J gene end by 0 bases; junction bases not matched to a gene: 7. In DNA, the CDR3 is TGTGCCAGCAGCTTAAGGGACAGCCGATTCTCTGGGGCCAACGTCCTGACTTTC. It is translated as CASSLRDSRFSGANVLTF.

The chain combines TRBV6-5 with TRBJ1-4, with TRBD1 matching over 7 bases. The CDR3 length is 12 residues. J was trimmed by 11 bases and V by 5 bases; bases with no gene match: 5. The germline gives CDR1 MNHEY, CDR2 SVGAGI. The CDR3 DNA follows: TGTGCCAGCAGTCCACTACAGGGGAAACTGTTTTTT. It encodes CASSPLQGKLFF.

V is TRBV5-1 and J is TRBJ2-1; TRBD2 aligns across 10 bases. V shed 0 bases and J 5 bases; nucleotides not matched to a gene: 5. The CDR3 contains 16 residues. CDR1 is SGHRS, CDR2 YFSETQ, per germline. The CDR3 nucleotides are TGCGCCAGCAGCTTGGGGGGACTAGCGCAACACAATGAGCAGTTCTTC. Translating it yields CASSLGGLAQHNEQFF.

This rearrangement joins TRBV21-1 to TRBJ2-3; the DNA was not used to check the table's D call, TRBD1. TRBV21-1 is designated a pseudogene. The CDR3 length is 13 residues. In DNA, the CDR3 is TGTGCCAGCAGTGCAGGGGTGACAGATACGCAGTATTTT. It translates to CASSAGVTDTQYF.

The chain recombines TRBV27 with TRBJ1-5, with D perhaps TRBD1 (5 bases). Germline CDR1 is MNHEY and CDR2 is SMNVEV (reference sequence). The CDR3 is 14 amino acids. Trimming shortened V by 5 bases and J by 0 bases, and 8 bases separated the two germline ends. CDR3 coding DNA: TGTGCCAGCAGTCTGGGGGGTAGCAATCAGCCCCAGCATTTT. Translation: CASSLGGSNQPQHF.

V gene TRBV25-1 combines with J gene TRBJ2-1; D perhaps matches TRBD2 (6 bases). From germline, CDR1 is MGHDK and CDR2 SYGVNS. V was cut by 8 bases and J by 5 bases, with 19 bases left in between. This CDR3 comprises 15 residues. As DNA, the CDR3 is TGTGCCAGCGGAGGGCAGCTTAGGCGCGACAATGAGCAGTTCTTC. This sequence encodes CASGGQLRRDNEQFF.

The V call is TRBV18, the J call TRBJ2-7; 7 nucleotides agree with TRBD2. This CDR3 contains 17 residues. The V gene end was trimmed by 3 bases and the J gene end by 5 bases; junction bases not matched to a gene: 16. The germline V gene encodes CDR1 KGHSH and CDR2 LQKENI. CDR3 coding DNA: TGTGCCAGCTCACCCTTGATACCACAGCGGGACTTACACGAGCAGTACTTC. It translates to CASSPLIPQRDLHEQYF.

V is TRBV7-3 and J is TRBJ2-5; the match to TRBD2 covers 11 bases. V dropped 8 bases and J dropped 4; count of bases not matched to a gene: 9. CDR1 is SGHTA and CDR2 is FQGTGA in the germline V gene. The CDR3 length is 15 residues. DNA of the CDR3: TGTGCCAGCGGTCTTAGCGGGAGGGCCGGAGAGACCCAGTACTTC. Translation: CASGLSGRAGETQYF.

This chain uses TRBV27 with TRBJ1-1; no reliable D call. Germline CDR1 MNHEY, CDR2 SMNVEV (reference sequence). The CDR3 has 13 residues. V gave up 4 bases and J gave up 0 bases, with 6 bases separating them. CDR3 sequence: CASSSPLNTEAFF. CDR3 DNA: TGTGCCAGCAGTTCCCCTTTGAACACTGAAGCTTTCTTT.